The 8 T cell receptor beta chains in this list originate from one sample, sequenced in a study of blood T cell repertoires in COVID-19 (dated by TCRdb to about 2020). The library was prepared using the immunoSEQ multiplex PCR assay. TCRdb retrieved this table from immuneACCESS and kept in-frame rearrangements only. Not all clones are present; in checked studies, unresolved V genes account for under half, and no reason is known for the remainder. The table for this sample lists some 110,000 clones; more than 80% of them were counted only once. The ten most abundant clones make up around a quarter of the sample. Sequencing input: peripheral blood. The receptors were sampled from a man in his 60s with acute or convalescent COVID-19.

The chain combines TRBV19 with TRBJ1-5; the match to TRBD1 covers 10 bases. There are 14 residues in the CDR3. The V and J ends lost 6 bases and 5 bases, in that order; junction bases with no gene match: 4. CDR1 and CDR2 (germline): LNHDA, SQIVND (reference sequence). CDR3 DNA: TGTGCCAGTAGCAGGACAGGGGGATATCAGCCCCAGCATTTT. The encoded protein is CASSRTGGYQPQHF.

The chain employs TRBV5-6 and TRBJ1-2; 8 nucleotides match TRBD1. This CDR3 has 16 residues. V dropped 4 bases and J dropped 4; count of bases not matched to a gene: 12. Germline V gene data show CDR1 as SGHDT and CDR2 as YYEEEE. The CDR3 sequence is CASSPSGTGNSYGYTF. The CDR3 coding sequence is TGTGCCAGCAGCCCCTCCGGGACAGGCAACAGCTATGGCTACACCTTC. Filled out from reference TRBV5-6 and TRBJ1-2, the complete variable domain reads DAGVTQSPTHLIKTRGQQVTLRCSPKSGHDTVSWYQQALGQGPQFIFQYYEEEERQRGNFPDRFSGHQFPNYSSELNVNALLLGDSALYLCASSPSGTGNSYGYTFGSGTRLTVV.

The CDR3 nucleotides read TGTGCCAGTAGCGGTAAACTTGGCGGCATTCAGTACTTC. Protein product: CASSGKLGGIQYF. V usage is TRBV19 and J usage is TRBJ2-4, with D unresolved. This CDR3 comprises 13 residues. V was pared by 6 bases and J by 9 bases, with 15 bases between. Germline assignment: CDR1 LNHDA and CDR2 SQIVND (reference sequence).

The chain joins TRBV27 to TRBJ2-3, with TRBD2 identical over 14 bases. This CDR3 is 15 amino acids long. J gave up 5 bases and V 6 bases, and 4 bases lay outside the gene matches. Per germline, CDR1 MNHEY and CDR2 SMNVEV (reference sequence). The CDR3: CASRRLAGGQDTQYF. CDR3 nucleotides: TGTGCCAGCAGGAGACTAGCGGGAGGGCAAGATACGCAGTATTTT.

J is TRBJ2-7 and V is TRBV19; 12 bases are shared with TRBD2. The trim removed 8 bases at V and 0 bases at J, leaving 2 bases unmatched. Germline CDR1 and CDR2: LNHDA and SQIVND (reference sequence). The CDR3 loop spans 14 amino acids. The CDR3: CASGLAGSSYEQYF. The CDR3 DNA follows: TGTGCCAGTGGACTAGCGGGAAGCTCCTACGAGCAGTACTTC.

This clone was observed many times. This chain's CDR3 is CASRYGGELFF. In nucleotides, the CDR3 is TGTGCCAGCAGATACGGTGGGGAGCTGTTTTTT. This sequence joins TRBV3-1 (or the pseudogene TRBV3-2) and TRBJ2-2; no definite D call. CDR1 is LGHDT and CDR2 is YNNKEL in the germline V gene (reference sequence). The CDR3 is made up of 11 amino acids. Trimming took 6 bases from V and 8 from J, leaving 7 bases between them.

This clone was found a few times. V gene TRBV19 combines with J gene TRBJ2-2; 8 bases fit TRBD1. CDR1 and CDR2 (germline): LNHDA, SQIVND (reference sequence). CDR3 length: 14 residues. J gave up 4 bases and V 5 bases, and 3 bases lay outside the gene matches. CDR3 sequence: CASSLDRATGELFF. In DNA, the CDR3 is TGTGCCAGTAGTCTGGACAGGGCCACCGGGGAGCTGTTTTTT. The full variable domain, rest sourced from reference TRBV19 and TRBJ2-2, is DGGITQSPKYLFRKEGQNVTLSCEQNLNHDAMYWYRQDPGQGLRLIYYSQIVNDFQKGDIAEGYSVSREKKESFPLTVTSAQKNPTAFYLCASSLDRATGELFFGEGSRLTVL.

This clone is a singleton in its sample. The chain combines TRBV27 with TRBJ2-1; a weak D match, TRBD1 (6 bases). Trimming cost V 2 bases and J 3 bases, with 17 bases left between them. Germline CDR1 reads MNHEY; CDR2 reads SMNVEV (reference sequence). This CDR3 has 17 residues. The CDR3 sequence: CASSLRGRGDHYNEQFF. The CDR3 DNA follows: TGTGCCAGCAGTTTAAGAGGCAGGGGAGACCACTACAATGAGCAGTTCTTC.